These T cell receptor beta chains were read from a single sample in a study of blood T cells in healthy people across ages. TCRdb itself ran the 5' RACE reads through MiXCR, one entry per CDR3 protein. The sample shows some 560,000 distinct CDR3 sequences, roughly a quarter of them seen only once. These data also formed part of another study, on T cells of mothers and their children.

Source material: blood. These receptors came from a boy younger than 10 in good health. Each CDR3 is given with its conserved first and last residue. The order of the fields is V gene, CDR3 protein.

TRBV5-6,CASSLYRNPDTQFF
TRBV20-1,CSAGGLAGQETQYF
TRBV6-5,CASGGDGDQYF
TRBV6-2/TRBV6-3,CASSNRDTQYF
TRBV6-2/TRBV6-3,CASSYGQGGLPKNIQYF
TRBV12-3/TRBV12-4,CASTPGLAHYEQYF
TRBV7-8,CASSLGLAGPPDTQYF
TRBV20-1,CSAGGWSNEKLFF
TRBV5-6,CASSLVVTEEQYF
TRBV5-1,CASSLSYGAPGGYTF
TRBV20-1,CSARVLAGSSKTQYF
TRBV5-6,CASSLQGSEQFF
TRBV6-5,CASSSRGRGVETQYF
TRBV20-1,CSAKAGDETQYF
TRBV20-1,CSAGQGDTGELFF
TRBV3-1,CASSQTWTSGNEQYF
TRBV24-1,CATSERGQHSIHNRYEQYF
TRBV12-3/TRBV12-4,CASSYAGANVLTF
TRBV20-1,CSARREAYEQYF
TRBV20-1,CSARGPLGEQFF
TRBV6-5,CASSYMGGGETQYF
TRBV12-3/TRBV12-4,CASTVGGRGQPQHF
TRBV5-1,CASSLDLAELYNEQFF
TRBV3-1,CASSQVVASETQYF
TRBV5-1,CASSDPGTGDEKLFF
TRBV7-2,CASSSGTYWADTQYF
TRBV5-6,CASSLNGEEKLFF
TRBV15,CATSRDWGGEGTGELFF
TRBV12-3/TRBV12-4,CASTDQGAGYTF
TRBV5-1,CASSSGTSGETQYF
TRBV27,CASSAGDRWGYTF
TRBV6-5,CASSYSSGAQANEKLFF
TRBV20-1,CSAIRSYEQYF
TRBV6-2/TRBV6-3,CASSYSRRETQYF
TRBV25-1,CASSAPGTGGTGELFF
TRBV12-3/TRBV12-4,CASSPLDQRSLRGTGELFF
TRBV10-3,CATPKGGQGQNYGYTF
TRBV10-3,CAISAVGIADTQYF
TRBV5-4,CASSSGLAGGAQYF
TRBV21-1,CASRFNSSYEQYF
TRBV14,CASSQVQGGVGEQYF
TRBV19,CASSIGVSNQPQHF